A single sample is the source of the 5 T cell receptor beta chains below, sequenced in a study of blood T cells in healthy people across ages. Next came a second PCR, run for 7 to 11 cycles, which used a sample-barcoded 5' primer along with a J-beta primer mix. TCRdb re-derived calls from the 5' RACE reads in MiXCR, one entry per CDR3 protein. The sample shows around 1.5 million distinct CDR3 sequences, roughly a third of them seen only once. Sequencing was done on a sample of blood. The receptors stem from a woman in her twenties or thirties in good health.

The chain joins TRBV3-1 to TRBJ1-5; 7 bases line up with TRBD1. Germline trimming cut 4 bases from V and 5 bases from J; bases unmatched to any gene: 8. CDR1 and CDR2 from the germline V gene are LGHDT and YNNKEL (reference sequence). The CDR3 has 15 amino acids. The CDR3 spells CASSPGQARYQPQHF. CDR3 nucleotide sequence: TGTGCCAGCAGCCCCGGACAGGCCAGGTATCAGCCCCAGCATTTT.

The chain joins TRBV20-1 to TRBJ2-7; 11 bases fit TRBD2. The V gene's germline CDR1 is DFQATT and CDR2 SNEGSKA (reference sequence). The CDR3 is 16 amino acids. With V trimmed by 3 bases and J by 0 bases, 7 bases remained unmatched. The CDR3 bases are TGCAGTGCTAGGGAGAGTAGCGGGAGGGTCTCCTACGAGCAGTACTTC. Its protein is CSARESSGRVSYEQYF.

CDR3 protein: CSVNGMWETQYF. CDR3 nucleotides: TGCAGCGTTAACGGGATGTGGGAGACCCAGTACTTC. The gene calls are TRBV29-1 and TRBJ2-7, with a tentative D call TRBD2 (5 bases). The J call could be wrong; TRBJ2-5 is a better fit for the DNA end. This CDR3 has 12 amino acids. Germline lookup yields CDR1 SQVTM and CDR2 ANQGSEA.

This chain links TRBV29-1 with TRBJ2-7; possible D gene TRBD1, 5 bases. The CDR3 has 10 amino acids. V lost 7 bases and J 6 bases, leaving 10 bases between the germline ends. Germline CDR1 SQVTM, CDR2 ANQGSEA. The CDR3 DNA follows: TGCAGCGCTGGGGCAACCGAGCAGTACTTC. Its translation: CSAGATEQYF.

CDR3 nucleotides: TGTGCCAGCAGTTTTGTAGCGGGGGGGCCCGGGTACTTC. Translated, it gives CASSFVAGGPGYF. The rearrangement uses TRBV27 and TRBJ2-5; TRBD2 agrees at 11 bases. Trimming took 3 bases from V and 13 from J; bases not matched to a gene: 7. The CDR3 has 13 residues. Germline assignment: CDR1 MNHEY and CDR2 SMNVEV (reference sequence).